This TCR beta chain was identified during a study of graft-versus-host responses after intestinal transplantation. Study background: Each of the recipients got a multivisceral, liver-intestinal, or isolated intestinal transplant.

Per the germline V gene, CDR1 is LGHNA and CDR2 is YNFKEQ. Trimming shortened V by 4 bases and J by 4 bases, and 20 bases separated the two germline ends. The CDR3 runs to 17 residues. Turning to this clone: Its antigen is undetermined.

The table came from immunoSEQ multiplex PCR; TCRdb's copy has only in-frame clones and leaves some out. This table holds roughly 97,000 clones, more than 75% found once. The starting material was unstimulated CD4+ T cells sorted from spleen or lymph node cells, obtained before intestinal transplant. V usage is TRBV4-2 and J usage is TRBJ2-1, with D tentatively TRBD1 (5 bases). The receptor's source is a human donor who received an intestinal transplant. The CDR3 spells CASSRGARSEVYNEQFF. The CDR3 nucleotides read TGTGCCAGCAGCCGGGGCGCGCGGAGCGAAGTATACAATGAGCAGTTCTTC.